A single sample gave rise to the 8 T cell receptor beta chains below, sequenced in a study of a mutant IDH1 vaccine in newly diagnosed glioma. These TCRs' antigens remain unknown. The method was immunoSEQ multiplex PCR; TCRdb's version includes in-frame clones alone and lacks a portion of them. The sample comprises around 44,000 clones, around four fifths of which are singletons, and roughly 6.3% rests with the top ten. As to time point: week 35, safety follow-up. A 20-mer mutant IDH1 peptide at 300 ug was injected subcutaneously with topical imiquimod. The specimen comprised PBMCs, sampled from a glioma patient whose treatment included an IDH1 peptide vaccine. The receptors were sampled from a man in his forties with glioma.

The chain has TRBV29-1 and TRBJ2-4; 13 bases map to TRBD2. The CDR3 extends over 14 amino acids. CDR1 is SQVTM and CDR2 is ANQGSEA in the germline V gene. The V gene end was trimmed by 6 bases and the J gene end by 6 bases; junction bases not matched to a gene: 5. The chain's CDR3 is CSVRLAGGGNIQYF. Here the CDR3 DNA reads TGCAGCGTCCGACTAGCGGGGGGCGGAAACATTCAGTACTTC. The variable domain in full, with the rest retrieved from reference TRBV29-1 and TRBJ2-4, is SAVISQKPSRDICQRGTSLTIQCQVDSQVTMMFWYRQQPGQSLTLIATANQGSEATYESGFVIDKFPISRPNLTFSTLTVSNMSPEDSSIYLCSVRLAGGGNIQYFGAGTRLSVL.

The rearrangement uses TRBV6-1 and TRBJ2-2; 11 bases are a match to TRBD2. Germline lookup yields CDR1 MNHNS and CDR2 SASEGT. The CDR3 spans 15 residues. J lost 6 bases, V lost 4 bases, and 4 bases had no gene match. The CDR3 loop reads CASSGIAGGPGELFF. In DNA, the CDR3 is TGTGCCAGCAGTGGAATAGCGGGGGGGCCCGGGGAGCTGTTTTTT.

V usage is TRBV7-8 and J usage is TRBJ1-1; D gene ambiguous. The CDR3 is 16 amino acids. Trimming cost V 4 bases and J 4 bases, with 19 bases left between them. CDR1 and CDR2 from the germline V gene are SGHVS and FQNEAQ. This CDR3 is CASSYGKGNSRTEAFF. CDR3 nucleotide sequence: TGTGCCAGCAGCTATGGTAAAGGAAACAGTCGCACTGAAGCTTTCTTT.

This clone was detected only a few times. This rearrangement joins TRBV9 to TRBJ1-4; a possible D gene is TRBD1 (5 bases). Germline-derived CDR1 and CDR2 are SGDLS and YYNGEE. The CDR3 sequence is 14 residues long. Trimming stripped 4 bases from V and 3 bases from J, with 10 bases between. CDR3 in DNA: TGTGCCAGCAGCAAAAAGGGGTCTAATGAAAAACTGTTTTTT. This encodes CASSKKGSNEKLFF.

The gene calls are TRBV6-5 and TRBJ1-5, with D perhaps TRBD1 (6 bases). V dropped 2 bases and J dropped 5 bases, with 13 bases sitting between them. The CDR3 consists of 15 residues. The V gene's germline CDR1 is MNHEY and CDR2 SVGAGI. The CDR3 sequence: CASSYAGRGDQPQHF. The CDR3 DNA reads as TGTGCCAGCAGTTACGCGGGCAGGGGCGATCAGCCCCAGCATTTT.

The chain has TRBV19 and TRBJ1-5; D is possibly TRBD1 (6 bases). Germline loops: CDR1 LNHDA, CDR2 SQIVND (reference sequence). There are 13 residues in the CDR3. V shed 7 bases and J shed 5 bases, with 12 bases lying between them. The DNA of the CDR3 is TGTGCCAGTATCTCACAGGGAGATCAGCCCCAGCATTTT. Residues: CASISQGDQPQHF.

V gene TRBV5-6 combines with J gene TRBJ2-7; D may be TRBD1 (5 bases). CDR1 SGHDT and CDR2 YYEEEE come from the germline V gene. Between the trimmed V and J ends, which lost 1 base and 3 bases, there was a span of 17 bases. The CDR3 sequence is 16 residues long. The CDR3 DNA is TGTGCCAGCAGCTTGAGGGTGACAGCTACCTTCTACGAGCAGTACTTC. Translated: CASSLRVTATFYEQYF.

The chain links TRBV6-5 to TRBJ2-5; unclear D gene. The CDR3 runs to 15 residues. V dropped 0 bases and J dropped 6 bases, with 14 bases sitting between them. Per the germline V gene, CDR1 is MNHEY and CDR2 is SVGAGI. CDR3 nucleotide sequence: TGTGCCAGCAGTTACTCGAGCCTGACCCGGAAGACCCAGTACTTC. This encodes CASSYSSLTRKTQYF.